The clone carrying this T cell receptor (beta chain) has more than one count but fewer than ten. Its antigen is unknown. This entry is derived from a study of human T cells and chemical hapten exposure. Study at large: Per-sample TCR yield variation was attributed mainly to small pooled library volume differences.

Noted time point: patch test 2, 6 weeks after DPC sensitization. As to treatment: therapeutic diphenylcyclopropenone sensitization with weekly scalp DPC. Prior to each patch test being applied, blood was drawn. The CDR3 loop spans 13 amino acids. V was pared by 0 bases and J by 4 bases, with 6 bases between. MiXCR was run by TCRdb on the RACE reads, yielding one entry per CDR3 protein. The sample yields about 380,000 distinct CDR3 sequences, about 6% seen once. Regarding the study as a whole: Patch test score was positively correlated with the counts of TCRs that had expanded at PT1. Expanded TCRs showed more large CDR3 clusters than pre-sensitization or healthy control sets.

The sample consisted of whole blood, taken in connection with sensitization to the hapten diphenylcyclopropenone (DPC). This receptor was taken from a young woman with alopecia areata. Some clones in this sample may be carry-over from other donors' samples. V usage is TRBV12-3 or TRBV12-4 and J usage is TRBJ1-2; the D is unclear. The CDR3 is CASSLASSYGYTF. As DNA, the CDR3 is TGTGCCAGCAGTTTAGCGTCGAGCTATGGCTACACCTTC.